The source of this T cell receptor (beta chain) is a study of shared clonotypes between healthy human individuals. Healthy HIV-negative adults without recent acute infections or vaccinations served as donors. This CDR3 region has 12 residues. CDR1 and CDR2 (germline): KGHSH, LQKENI. Deletions cut 4 bases from V and 9 bases from J, with 10 bases between. The repertoire was sequenced with immunoSEQ multiplex PCR; TCRdb's copy has only in-frame clones and lacks some. The sample yields nearly 1 million clones, over 60% seen once. Sequenced: memory CD4+ T cells sorted from blood. The subset here: CD45RA-negative fraction. This clonotype originated in a man younger than 30 in good health. The chain recombines TRBV18 with TRBJ2-1, with D unclear. The CDR3 loop reads CASSLEVGEQFF. The CDR3 DNA follows: TGTGCCAGCTCACTAGAAGTAGGTGAGCAGTTCTTC.